This T cell receptor (beta chain) was identified during a study of T cells in localized non-small cell lung cancer. For this clone: Its antigen is undetermined.

Method: immunoSEQ multiplex PCR; TCRdb's copy keeps in-frame clones and lacks some. The sample includes 75,000 to 95,000 clones, roughly 87% seen only once; the top ten take about 15%. Study results and caveats: The highest T cell clonality was in uninvolved adjacent lung, above tumor. Elevated circulating T cell density in blood was associated with longer overall survival. Only one tumor region was sequenced, so heterogeneity remains possible.

Germline loops: CDR1 SGHAT, CDR2 FQNNGV. The CDR3 totals 15 residues. J gave up 7 bases and V 3 bases, and 7 bases lay outside the gene matches. This clonotype was obtained from a man aged 40-75 years with stage I squamous cell lung carcinoma. V and J are TRBV11-2 and TRBJ2-2, with 8 nucleotides matching TRBD2. The material was peripheral blood, obtained before any cancer treatment. Written as DNA, the CDR3 is TGTGCCAGCAGCTTTAGCGGGGAAAGACGCGGGGAGCTGTTTTTT. Encoded protein: CASSFSGERRGELFF.